These T cell receptor beta chains were read from a single sample in a study of T-cell memory formation after mild COVID-19. MiXCR was run by TCRdb on the 5' RACE reads, yielding one entry per CDR3 protein. In the table there are around 110,000 distinct CDR3 sequences, about a sixth of which are singletons. Sequenced input: PBMCs or a T cell subset sorted from them (not recorded which). The source is an adult woman who had mild COVID-19 (a few samples of this study predate the infection). Cell type and time point are not known. The CDR3 runs from the conserved cysteine through the conserved F or W. D genes are given only for firm matches.

v_call: TRBV12-3/TRBV12-4
j_call: TRBJ1-1
d_call: TRBD1
cdr3_aa: CASIDRAGTEAFF

v_call: TRBV25-1
j_call: TRBJ2-7
d_call: TRBD2
cdr3_aa: CASSSGGAHEQYF

v_call: TRBV12-3/TRBV12-4
j_call: TRBJ2-2
d_call: NA
cdr3_aa: CASSFGGEGTGELFF

v_call: TRBV7-9
j_call: TRBJ2-1
d_call: TRBD1
cdr3_aa: CASSPGQDNEQFF

v_call: TRBV7-9
j_call: TRBJ2-7
d_call: NA
cdr3_aa: CASSQDWKAYEQYF

v_call: TRBV7-9
j_call: TRBJ1-2
d_call: TRBD1
cdr3_aa: CASSFPPRQGAGGYTF

v_call: TRBV9
j_call: TRBJ1-2
d_call: NA
cdr3_aa: CASSAASTAWDYGYTF

v_call: TRBV7-9
j_call: TRBJ2-3
d_call: NA
cdr3_aa: CASSPLDTFGDTQYF

v_call: TRBV5-1
j_call: TRBJ1-1
d_call: TRBD1
cdr3_aa: CASSAPGTENTEAFF

v_call: TRBV7-9
j_call: TRBJ2-3
d_call: NA
cdr3_aa: CASSIPSSDTQYF

v_call: TRBV24-1
j_call: TRBJ2-5
d_call: NA
cdr3_aa: CATSPTREGYQETQYF

v_call: TRBV6-6
j_call: TRBJ1-6
d_call: NA
cdr3_aa: CASIQGRGGSPLHF

v_call: TRBV5-6
j_call: TRBJ2-1
d_call: NA
cdr3_aa: CASSLLQAQFF

v_call: TRBV9
j_call: TRBJ2-1
d_call: NA
cdr3_aa: CASSVGRANEQFF

v_call: TRBV7-9
j_call: TRBJ2-5
d_call: NA
cdr3_aa: CASTFNQETQYF

v_call: TRBV7-6
j_call: TRBJ2-5
d_call: NA
cdr3_aa: CASSLAAGAQETQYF

v_call: TRBV7-6
j_call: TRBJ2-5
d_call: TRBD1
cdr3_aa: CASSRLTGEETQYF

v_call: TRBV14
j_call: TRBJ2-3
d_call: TRBD2
cdr3_aa: CASSQDRIAGVSDTQYF

v_call: TRBV12-3/TRBV12-4
j_call: TRBJ1-5
d_call: NA
cdr3_aa: CASSSSYEGGQPQHF

v_call: TRBV2
j_call: TRBJ2-1
d_call: TRBD2
cdr3_aa: CATQRGYNEQFF

v_call: TRBV5-6
j_call: TRBJ1-1
d_call: NA
cdr3_aa: CASSLSRAAPAYTEAFF

v_call: TRBV4-1
j_call: TRBJ1-1
d_call: NA
cdr3_aa: CASSPFQGTGTEAFF

v_call: TRBV6-6
j_call: TRBJ1-4
d_call: NA
cdr3_aa: CASSYSQRSGPLF

v_call: TRBV29-1
j_call: TRBJ1-5
d_call: NA
cdr3_aa: CSVRTGGQPQHF

v_call: TRBV13
j_call: TRBJ2-7
d_call: TRBD2
cdr3_aa: CASSLGLAGPSSYEQYF

v_call: TRBV29-1
j_call: TRBJ1-1
d_call: TRBD1
cdr3_aa: CSVWTGRFYEAFF

v_call: TRBV6-4
j_call: TRBJ2-2
d_call: TRBD1
cdr3_aa: CASSDSGQGNTGELFF

v_call: TRBV7-6
j_call: TRBJ2-7
d_call: TRBD2
cdr3_aa: CASSLEAGLAGGPGEQYF

v_call: TRBV9
j_call: TRBJ2-3
d_call: NA
cdr3_aa: CASSGRRDADTQYF

v_call: TRBV4-1
j_call: TRBJ2-1
d_call: NA
cdr3_aa: CASSQRNEQFF

v_call: TRBV29-1
j_call: TRBJ1-2
d_call: TRBD1
cdr3_aa: CSAWDRSNYGYTF

v_call: TRBV10-1
j_call: TRBJ1-5
d_call: NA
cdr3_aa: CASRESLGSNQPQHF

v_call: TRBV5-1
j_call: TRBJ2-5
d_call: NA
cdr3_aa: CASSLMGETQYF

v_call: TRBV29-1
j_call: TRBJ2-7
d_call: NA
cdr3_aa: CSAGRAGPYEQYF

v_call: TRBV6-2/TRBV6-3
j_call: TRBJ2-3
d_call: NA
cdr3_aa: CASSSGDASTDTQYF

v_call: TRBV9
j_call: TRBJ2-3
d_call: NA
cdr3_aa: CASSAQLGSGADTQYF

v_call: TRBV9
j_call: TRBJ2-1
d_call: NA
cdr3_aa: CASSLNRDLGVNEQFF

v_call: TRBV12-3/TRBV12-4
j_call: TRBJ2-5
d_call: NA
cdr3_aa: CASTLGVGETQYF